One and the same sample provided the 8 T cell receptor beta chains below, sequenced in a study of blood T cell repertoires in COVID-19. TCRdb's table, derived via immunoSEQ multiplex PCR, lists solely in-frame clones and lacks some. The sample carries about 220,000 clones, 80% to 85% recorded once. The sample consisted of peripheral blood. These TCRs come from a woman younger than 45 who had recovered from COVID-19.

The genes are TRBV7-9 and TRBJ2-5; the match to TRBD1 covers 9 bases. V dropped 5 bases and J dropped 4; count of bases not matched to a gene: 2. CDR1 is SEHNR and CDR2 is FQNEAQ in the germline V gene (reference sequence). The CDR3 runs 13 residues. CDR3: CASSQGQGETQYF. The CDR3 DNA reads TGTGCCAGCAGCCAGGGACAGGGAGAGACCCAGTACTTC. Based on the CDR3 plus reference TRBV7-9 and TRBJ2-5, the full variable domain is DTGVSQNPRHKITKRGQNVTFRCDPISEHNRLYWYRQTLGQGPEFLTYFQNEAQLEKSRLLSDRFSAERPKGSFSTLEIQRTEQGDSAMYLCASSQGQGETQYFGPGTRLLVL.

The chain combines TRBV29-1 with TRBJ2-1; perhaps TRBD2 as D (6 bases). V lost 2 bases and J 8 bases, leaving 16 bases between the germline ends. The CDR3 is made up of 14 amino acids. The germline V gene has CDR1 SQVTM and CDR2 ANQGSEA. This chain's CDR3 is CSVEPREKGDEQFF. The CDR3 DNA is TGCAGCGTTGAACCTCGGGAGAAAGGGGATGAGCAGTTCTTC.

This sequence joins TRBV27 and TRBJ2-1; no clear D gene. Germline lookup yields CDR1 MNHEY and CDR2 SMNVEV (reference sequence). CDR3 size: 13 residues. V was shortened by 6 bases and J by 4 bases, with 10 bases between the two germline ends. The CDR3 here is CASSSIGYNEQFF. The CDR3 bases are TGTGCCAGCAGCTCTATCGGGTACAATGAGCAGTTCTTC.

The chain uses TRBV19 and TRBJ2-5; TRBD2 aligns across 7 bases. The germline V gene encodes CDR1 LNHDA and CDR2 SQIVND (reference sequence). The CDR3 totals 14 residues. Unmatched junction bases numbered 4, after V lost 3 bases and J lost 3 bases. The CDR3 DNA reads as TGTGCCAGTAGTATTGGGACTACCGAAGAGACCCAGTACTTC. Amino acids: CASSIGTTEETQYF. Together with reference TRBV19 and TRBJ2-5, the CDR3 gives the full variable domain: DGGITQSPKYLFRKEGQNVTLSCEQNLNHDAMYWYRQDPGQGLRLIYYSQIVNDFQKGDIAEGYSVSREKKESFPLTVTSAQKNPTAFYLCASSIGTTEETQYFGPGTRLLVL.

The V call is TRBV5-6, the J call TRBJ2-7; 10 bases map to TRBD1. This CDR3 has 14 amino acids. Per germline, CDR1 SGHDT and CDR2 YYEEEE. With 3 bases clipped from V and 2 bases from J, the junction kept 2 bases outside the gene matches. This CDR3 is CASSYGTGAYEQYF. The CDR3 coding sequence is TGTGCCAGCAGCTATGGGACAGGGGCCTACGAGCAGTACTTC. Combining the CDR3 with reference TRBV5-6 and TRBJ2-7 gives the whole variable domain DAGVTQSPTHLIKTRGQQVTLRCSPKSGHDTVSWYQQALGQGPQFIFQYYEEEERQRGNFPDRFSGHQFPNYSSELNVNALLLGDSALYLCASSYGTGAYEQYFGPGTRLTVT.

The sample holds one count of this clone. The chain uses TRBV6-6 and TRBJ2-7; the D gene is possibly TRBD2 (6 bases). Per germline, CDR1 MNHNY and CDR2 SVGAGI (reference sequence). The V end lost 2 bases, the J end lost 4 bases, and 15 bases lay between the germline ends. CDR3 length: 15 amino acids. The CDR3 nucleotides read TGTGCCAGCAGTTACCCTCCGGGGGTTTCATACGAGCAGTACTTC. Its protein is CASSYPPGVSYEQYF.

This chain uses TRBV28 with TRBJ1-2; 11 bases are a match to TRBD1. With V trimmed by 4 bases and J by 3 bases, 4 bases remained unmatched. Per the germline V gene, CDR1 is MDHEN and CDR2 is SYDVKM. The CDR3 is 15 amino acids. CDR3 sequence: CASSSPGQGDYGYTF. The CDR3 nucleotides are TGTGCCAGCAGTTCCCCGGGACAGGGGGACTATGGCTACACCTTC.

The chain uses TRBV5-5 and TRBJ1-1; D gene ambiguous. The germline CDR1 and CDR2 sequences are SGHKS and YYEKEE (reference sequence). This CDR3 region has 15 residues. The germline V and J ends were trimmed by 3 bases and 5 bases, with 17 bases remaining between them. The CDR3 nucleotides are TGTGCCAGCAGCTCTATCGGACTTCCTGGGACTGAAGCTTTCTTT. Protein: CASSSIGLPGTEAFF.